The clone carrying this TCR beta chain was detected ten times or more. Using its own MiXCR run on the RT-PCR reads, TCRdb lists one record per CDR3 protein. The sample records about a million distinct CDR3 sequences, approximately 18% being singletons. This specimen comes from a study of patients and donors after allogeneic stem cell transplantation. The CDR3 loop spans 15 amino acids. V lost 5 bases and J lost 2; bases outside the gene matches: 5. The chain carries TRBV12-3 or TRBV12-4 and TRBJ1-5, with 8 bases that match TRBD1. The sequenced sample consisted of blood, either unsorted or a sorted T cell fraction (not recorded which). This sequence originates from a human donor who was either an allogeneic HSCT recipient or a stem cell or donor lymphocyte infusion donor (not recorded which). It is not recorded whose cells these are; they may come from a transplant donor. The DNA of the CDR3 is TGTGCCAGCAGTCCAACAGGGGGGCGCAATCAGCCCCAGCATTTT. The encoded protein is CASSPTGGRNQPQHF.